The next 8 T cell receptor beta chains were all read from a single sample in a study of cytomegalovirus exposure and HLA in healthy donors. In the PCR, 60 Vbeta and 13 Jbeta primers were used. Sequencing used immunoSEQ multiplex PCR; TCRdb keeps in-frame clones, though not all of them. The top ten hold approximately 13% of the sample, which has approximately 180,000 clones, around 82% seen once. Specimen: PBMCs. These receptors were taken from a woman in her forties or fifties in good health and CMV-seropositive.

Concerning this clone: A read error may account for a junction end that differs from germline. The J gene is TRBJ2-7, the V gene TRBV7-9, with TRBD1 identical over 9 bases. Germline CDR1 reads SEHNR; CDR2 reads FQNEAQ (reference sequence). The CDR3 is 16 residues long. The CDR3 region has the DNA TGTTCCAGCAGCCTCAACCCCACAGGGGGCTCTGGCGAGCAGTACTTC. Its translation is CSSSLNPTGGSGEQYF.

The chain couples TRBV6-1 to TRBJ1-5, with 9 bases lining up with TRBD1. After removal of 2 bases from V and 6 bases from J, the junction contained 5 bases not matched to a gene. Germline CDR1 MNHNS, CDR2 SASEGT. The CDR3 contains 15 residues. The CDR3, as DNA: TGTGCCAGCAGTGAAAACAGGGGGCAGGGTCAGCCCCAGCATTTT. Encoded protein: CASSENRGQGQPQHF.

CDR3 region: CASSLYAGGGETQYF. The DNA for the CDR3 is TGTGCCAGCAGCCTCTATGCGGGGGGCGGAGAGACCCAGTACTTC. J is TRBJ2-5 and V is TRBV11-2; the match to TRBD2 covers 8 bases. The CDR3 spans 15 residues. J gave up 4 bases and V 5 bases, and 9 bases lay outside the gene matches. From germline, CDR1 is SGHAT and CDR2 FQNNGV.

The chain has TRBV5-1 and TRBJ2-3; 15 bases agree with TRBD2. V was pared by 4 bases and J by 5 bases, with 11 bases of the junction left unmatched. Looked up from germline, CDR1 is SGHRS and CDR2 is YFSETQ. This CDR3 contains 18 residues. For the CDR3, the DNA is TGCGCCAGCAGCCTTGGGACTAGCGGGGGGCGATGGGGAGATACGCAGTATTTT. This encodes CASSLGTSGGRWGDTQYF.

As concerns this clone: The same CDR3 is also encoded by other DNA sequences in this sample. The genes are TRBV21-1 and TRBJ2-7; TRBD1, the table's D call, was not compared with the DNA. TRBV21-1 is marked as a pseudogene. This CDR3 comprises 17 residues. The DNA of the CDR3 is TGTGCCAGCAGCATTTTACAGGGGACCCGTCCACGATACGAGCAGTACTTC. It is translated as CASSILQGTRPRYEQYF.

The chain is built from TRBV5-1 and TRBJ2-5; perhaps TRBD2 as D (5 bases). This CDR3 spans 14 amino acids. V lost 4 bases and J 5 bases, leaving 15 bases between the germline ends. Germline CDR1 is SGHRS and CDR2 is YFSETQ. The CDR3 region has the DNA TGCGCCAGCAGCACTGCGGCGGGCATCGAGACCCAGTACTTC. Protein product: CASSTAAGIETQYF.

The rearrangement uses TRBV9 and TRBJ1-2, with a possible D match to TRBD1 (5 bases). The CDR3 contains 14 residues. V was cut by 3 bases and J by 4 bases, with 13 bases left in between. Germline V CDR1 and CDR2: SGDLS, YYNGEE. DNA of the CDR3: TGTGCCAGCAGCGGACCCAGGGTAGGCTATGGCTACACCTTC. This sequence encodes CASSGPRVGYGYTF.

The gene calls are TRBV6-5 and TRBJ1-2; 8 bases align to TRBD1. With 6 bases clipped from V and 3 bases from J, the junction kept 3 bases outside the gene matches. The CDR3 sequence is 13 residues long. The V gene's germline CDR1 is MNHEY and CDR2 SVGAGI. The CDR3 region has the DNA TGTGCCAGCAGGGGGGGACAGGACTATGGCTACACCTTC. Its protein product is CASRGGQDYGYTF.